The source of this TCR beta chain is a study of response to subunit inactivated influenza vaccine (dated by TCRdb to 2016 to 2018). Concerning the study at large: The study used deep quantitative T cell receptor repertoire profiling to track responses to a trivalent subunit inactivated influenza vaccine. General findings and caveats noted by the study authors: According to the authors, only a limited number of new T cells may be recruited by each seasonal influenza vaccination.

Inclusive of the bounding cysteine and phenylalanine, the CDR3 is 16 residues long. The sequence is cut down to CDR3 DNA, 48 bases in frame from base 1. The junction shows trimming of 7 bases on V and 1 base on J, and the gene matches do not reach 11 bases of it. In the case of this clonotype: There is no known antigen for this receptor. Base qualities were left out, and no much larger clone turns up one base away.

Receptor amplification or capture employed RT-PCR. Sequencing relied on an Illumina HiSeq 2500. Using fastp trimming at Q25 and MiXCR clonotype assembly, TCRdb reanalyzed the public sequencing data and kept in-frame beta chains. Rows merge per CDR3 protein into single entries with the most common DNA and genes. Within this sample are some 800,000 distinct CDR3 sequences, with approximately 22% of them counted one time only. 10% to 13% of the sample rests with the top ten. Here the chain combines TRBV12-3 or TRBV12-4 and TRBJ2-3, with TRBD1 identical over 7 junction bases. The source is a middle-aged man who received an inactivated influenza vaccine. Donor details come from another sample of the same person, matched by shared clones. The source material was PBMCs from blood, sampled roughly 5 days after vaccination. Read as DNA, the sequence is TGTGCCAGCACCTGCTCCGGGACAGATTGCACAGATACGCAGTATTTT. Its protein is CASTCSGTDCTDTQYF.